The 32 T cell receptor beta chains given below trace back to one sample, sequenced in a study of breast tumors, draining lymph nodes, adjacent tissues. Axillary draining lymph nodes of breast cancer patients supplied the node samples. TCRdb recomputed calls from the multiplex PCR reads with MiXCR, one row per CDR3 protein. The table lists approximately 230,000 distinct CDR3 sequences, under 35% of them singletons. The sample was axillary lymph node tissue. The origin of the receptors is a female donor with breast cancer. Some clones in this sample may be carry-over from other donors' samples.

In the case of this clonotype: The CDR3 does not end in the conserved phenylalanine or tryptophan, so this is likely a read error. Because the CDR3's place on the DNA is in doubt, the DNA is left out and the CDR3 is given as listed by TCRdb. V is TRBV7-2 and J is TRBJ2-7. Germline-derived CDR1 and CDR2 are SGHTA and FQGNSA. Ends included, the CDR3 has 15 residues. CDR3 residues: CASSLVGTSSYEQHL.

This clonotype has just a few counts. One base away lies a much larger clone, so this may be a sequencing read error. The gene calls are TRBV5-4 and TRBJ2-5; D is uncertain. CDR3 size: 15 residues. The germline CDR1 and CDR2 sequences are SGHNT and YYREEE (reference sequence). V was trimmed by 4 bases and J by 1 base, leaving 14 bases between them. In DNA, the CDR3 is TGTGCCAGCAGCCCTCGAGGAGCAGGCCAAGAGACCCAGTACTTC. Translation gives CASSPRGAGQETQYF.

The V call is TRBV19, the J call TRBJ2-5; 8 nucleotides match TRBD2. Germline V gene lookup returns CDR1 LNHDA and CDR2 SQIVND (reference sequence). After removal of 5 bases from V and 1 base from J, the junction contained 6 bases not matched to a gene. The CDR3 is 15 amino acids. The CDR3 loop reads CASSLAGTTQETQYF. DNA of the CDR3: TGTGCCAGTAGTTTAGCGGGAACCACCCAAGAGACCCAGTACTTC.

This clonotype occurred many times. The chain combines TRBV30 with TRBJ2-2; D call uncertain. CDR3 size: 14 residues. Per the germline V gene, CDR1 is GTSNPN and CDR2 is SVGIG (reference sequence). V gave up 0 bases and J gave up 2 bases, with 7 bases separating them. The CDR3 DNA reads TGTGCCTGGAGTGTACAGAGAAACACCGGGGAGCTGTTTTTT. It translates to CAWSVQRNTGELFF.

The table lists this clonotype with many counts. The rearrangement joins TRBV10-3 to TRBJ2-1, with 7 bases fitting TRBD2. Germline CDR1 reads ENHRY; CDR2 reads SYGVKD. The CDR3 spans 15 residues. The ends lost 0 bases at V and 9 bases at J; junction bases unmatched: 8. The CDR3 is CAISESGGRASEQFF. Written as DNA, the CDR3 is TGTGCCATCAGTGAGTCGGGAGGGAGGGCCAGTGAGCAGTTCTTC.

This clonotype has ten or more counts. The chain has TRBV30 and TRBJ2-7, with D unclear. V lost 6 bases and J 5 bases, leaving 11 bases between the germline ends. This CDR3 is built from 11 residues. Germline V gene data show CDR1 as GTSNPN and CDR2 as SVGIG (reference sequence). The CDR3: CACAFEDEQYF. CDR3 DNA: TGTGCCTGTGCCTTCGAAGACGAGCAGTACTTC.

This clonotype has ten or more counts. The chain carries TRBV10-3 and TRBJ2-1; D possibly corresponds to TRBD1 (5 bases). The length of the CDR3 is 15 residues. Trimming cost V 0 bases and J 4 bases, with 10 bases left between them. Germline CDR1 reads ENHRY; CDR2 reads SYGVKD. The CDR3 region has the DNA TGTGCCATCAGTGAGTCCCAGGGTACATACAATGAGCAGTTCTTC. Its protein product is CAISESQGTYNEQFF.

This clonotype was counted ten times or more. The chain uses TRBV5-6 and TRBJ1-2; D is perhaps TRBD1 (5 bases). The CDR3 totals 13 residues. Germline V lookup: CDR1 SGHDT, CDR2 YYEEEE. The V and J ends lost 5 bases and 3 bases respectively, with 11 bases between them. Here the CDR3 DNA reads TGTGCCAGCAGGGTTGGGGGGTACTATGGCTACACCTTC. This encodes CASRVGGYYGYTF.

The rearrangement uses TRBV4-3 and TRBJ2-1; 7 bases are shared with TRBD2. CDR3 size: 15 residues. Germline-derived CDR1 and CDR2 are LGHNA and YSLEER. The ends lost 1 base at V and 1 base at J; junction bases unmatched: 1. The CDR3: CASSQGAGSYNEQFF. DNA for the CDR3: TGCGCCAGCAGCCAAGGAGCGGGGTCCTACAATGAGCAGTTCTTC.

The chain uses TRBV29-1 and TRBJ1-3, with 10 bases lining up with TRBD1. J lost 7 bases, V lost 6 bases, and 0 bases had no gene match. The CDR3 totals 11 residues. The germline V gene has CDR1 SQVTM and CDR2 ANQGSEA. CDR3 sequence reads: CSVGQGNTIYF. The CDR3 nucleotides read TGCAGCGTGGGACAGGGGAACACCATATATTTT.

This clonotype has a count of ten or more. The chain links TRBV4-2 to TRBJ1-3; D uncertain. This CDR3 region has 14 residues. The V gene's germline CDR1 is LGHNA and CDR2 YNFKEQ. V was pared by 4 bases and J by 0 bases, with 7 bases between. This CDR3 reads CASSPTNSGNTIYF. The CDR3 DNA follows: TGTGCCAGCAGCCCCACAAACTCTGGAAACACCATATATTTT.

In this sample, this clonotype turned up many times. The chain links TRBV10-3 to TRBJ1-5, with D perhaps matching TRBD1 (6 bases). This CDR3 is built from 14 residues. Germline loops: CDR1 ENHRY, CDR2 SYGVKD. V lost 6 bases, J lost 4 bases, and 13 bases lay in between. DNA for the CDR3: TGTGCCATCAGCCAGACAGGAGAAAATCAGCCCCAGCATTTT. Translation: CAISQTGENQPQHF.

Worth noting for this clonotype: An end of the junction differs from the germline gene, which may be a read error. The CDR3 nucleotides read TGTGCCAGCAGCCTCTCTAGCGGACTATACAATGAGCCCCAGCATTTT. It specifies CASSLSSGLYNEPQHF. This sequence joins TRBV11-3 and TRBJ1-5, with D hard to call. The CDR3 loop spans 16 amino acids. CDR1 is SGHNT and CDR2 is YENEEA in the germline V gene.

This clonotype was observed at least ten times. This sequence joins TRBV2 and TRBJ2-2, with D unresolved. The CDR3 loop spans 15 amino acids. The V and J ends lost 5 bases and 6 bases respectively, with 16 bases between them. Germline CDR1 reads SNHLY; CDR2 reads FYNNEI. DNA for the CDR3: TGTGCCAGCAGTCTCCTAGTCGAATCCGCCGGGGAGCTGTTTTTT. This encodes CASSLLVESAGELFF.

As for this clonotype: This could be a read error, since a much larger clone is one nucleotide away. The CDR3: CASSPAQSTQYF. As DNA, the CDR3 is TGTGCCAGCAGTCCAGCACAGAGTACGCAGTATTTT. The genes are TRBV6-6 and TRBJ2-3; unclear D gene. Per the germline V gene, CDR1 is MNHNY and CDR2 is SVGAGI (reference sequence). The CDR3 runs to 12 residues. Between the trimmed V and J ends, which lost 5 bases and 8 bases, there was a span of 11 bases.

Details on this clonotype: A clone one base away is much larger, so this may be a read error. V and J are TRBV20-1 and TRBJ2-1, with D possibly being TRBD2 (5 bases). Germline-derived CDR1 and CDR2 are DFQATT and SNEGSKA (reference sequence). The CDR3 has 11 amino acids. In nucleotides, the CDR3 is TGCAGTGCTAGGGGAGAAAATGAGCAGTCCTTC. This encodes CSARGENEQSF.

This clonotype was found many times. The rearrangement joins TRBV10-2 to TRBJ2-3; 8 positions agree with TRBD1. The CDR3 sequence is 16 residues long. Germline V gene lookup returns CDR1 WSHSY and CDR2 SAAADI. With V trimmed by 2 bases and J by 8 bases, 12 bases remained unmatched. Written as DNA, the CDR3 is TGCGCCAGCAGTGAGCCAGGACAGGGATGGGGAGCTACGCAGTATTTT. Amino acids: CASSEPGQGWGATQYF.

The sample holds many counts of this clonotype. The V call is TRBV11-2, the J call TRBJ1-6; unclear D gene. This CDR3 has 12 amino acids. The V gene lost 1 base and the J gene lost 17 bases, with 12 bases spanning the gap. Germline V gene data show CDR1 as SGHAT and CDR2 as FQNNGV. This CDR3 reads CASSLGAERIHF. Written as DNA, the CDR3 is TGTGCCAGCAGCTTAGGGGCGGAGCGGATCCACTTT.

V usage is TRBV29-1 and J usage is TRBJ2-1; 13 bases map to TRBD2. The CDR3 consists of 15 residues. Looked up from germline, CDR1 is SQVTM and CDR2 is ANQGSEA. J was trimmed by 7 bases and V by 5 bases; bases with no gene match: 8. As DNA, the CDR3 is TGCAGCGTTCGCACCGGGACTAGCGGGATTAATGAGCAGTTCTTC. This translates into CSVRTGTSGINEQFF.

About this clonotype: This may stem from a read error, because a much larger clone lies one nucleotide away. The chain recombines TRBV5-1 with TRBJ1-5; no definite D call. From germline, CDR1 is SGHRS and CDR2 YFSETQ. This CDR3 is 15 amino acids long. CDR3 loop: CAGSLEGFGNQPQHF. CDR3 DNA sequence: TGCGCCGGCAGCTTGGAGGGTTTCGGCAATCAGCCCCAGCATTTT.

Ten or more counts support this clonotype. J is TRBJ2-3 and V is TRBV20-1; 8 positions agree with TRBD2. The length of the CDR3 is 16 residues. V shed 6 bases and J 7 bases; nucleotides not matched to a gene: 18. Germline V lookup: CDR1 DFQATT, CDR2 SNEGSKA (reference sequence). This CDR3 reads CSARTEWVAGINTQYF. In DNA, the CDR3 is TGCAGTGCACGGACAGAGTGGGTAGCGGGGATAAATACGCAGTATTTT.

About this clonotype itself: A much larger clonotype is one base distant, so this may be a read error. This chain connects TRBV6-4 to TRBJ1-3; D remains unclear. Deletions cut 5 bases from V and 4 bases from J, with 18 bases between. This CDR3 spans 16 amino acids. From germline, CDR1 is MRHNA and CDR2 SNTAGT. The CDR3 region is CASSHDGSGSGNTIYF. The CDR3 DNA is TGTGCCAGCAGTCACGATGGGTCCGGTTCGGGAAACACCATATATTTT.

The rearrangement joins TRBV19 to TRBJ2-5; D is perhaps TRBD2 (6 bases). This CDR3 region has 12 residues. The germline gives CDR1 LNHDA, CDR2 SQIVND (reference sequence). Deletions cut 7 bases from V and 7 bases from J, with 13 bases between. CDR3 bases: TGTGCCAGTACCCCCCTCGGGGGGACCCAGTACTTC. Protein: CASTPLGGTQYF.

The rearrangement uses TRBV20-1 and TRBJ2-1, with 15 bases fitting TRBD2. Germline assignment: CDR1 DFQATT and CDR2 SNEGSKA (reference sequence). After removal of 3 bases from V and 6 bases from J, the junction contained 0 bases not matched to a gene. This CDR3 is 14 amino acids long. The DNA of the CDR3 is TGCAGTGCTAGGGGACTAGCGGGAGGCAATGAGCAGTTCTTC. This sequence encodes CSARGLAGGNEQFF.

This clonotype was detected many times. The V call is TRBV2, the J call TRBJ2-7; D not resolved. Deletions cut 4 bases from V and 3 bases from J, with 7 bases between. There are 12 residues in the CDR3. Per germline, CDR1 SNHLY and CDR2 FYNNEI. The CDR3 coding sequence is TGTGCCAGCAGTGTAGAAGTCTACGAGCAGTACTTC. This gives the protein CASSVEVYEQYF.

This clonotype was recorded at least ten times. The chain joins TRBV6-4 to TRBJ2-3; D ambiguous. The V gene's germline CDR1 is MRHNA and CDR2 SNTAGT. Trimming left V 0 bases short and J 3 bases short, with 7 bases between. This CDR3 comprises 14 residues. The CDR3 nucleotides are TGTGCCAGCAGTGACTCCTGGAGAACAGATACGCAGTATTTT. Translation gives CASSDSWRTDTQYF.

The V and J genes are TRBV2 and TRBJ2-5; 12 bases are shared with TRBD2. Germline CDR1 is SNHLY and CDR2 is FYNNEI. The CDR3 loop spans 15 amino acids. V lost 2 bases, J lost 4 bases, and 2 bases stayed unmatched. This CDR3 reads CASSELAGGLETQYF. CDR3 nucleotides: TGTGCCAGCAGTGAACTAGCGGGGGGGCTAGAGACCCAGTACTTC.

There are a few counts of this clonotype. The conserved final phenylalanine or tryptophan is absent from the CDR3, which likely points to a read error. The J gene is TRBJ1-2, the V gene TRBV6-6; TRBD1 aligns across 8 bases. This CDR3 comprises 16 residues. The trim removed 6 bases at V and 4 bases at J, leaving 13 bases unmatched. Germline assignment: CDR1 MNHNY and CDR2 SVGAGI (reference sequence). The CDR3, as DNA: TGTGCCAGCAGCCCGGACAGGGCCGGGATAACCTATGGCTACACCCTC. This sequence encodes CASSPDRAGITYGYTL.

On this clonotype itself: A read error is possible here, since a much larger clone lies one base away. The rearrangement links TRBV11-2 to TRBJ2-7, with TRBD1 matching over 8 bases. The CDR3 is made up of 15 amino acids. Unmatched junction bases numbered 4, after V lost 2 bases and J lost 1 base. CDR1 SGHAT and CDR2 FQNNGV come from the germline V gene. The CDR3 DNA follows: TGTGCCAGCAGCTTAAGCCAGGGGGCATCCTACGAGCAGTACTTC. It is translated as CASSLSQGASYEQYF.

Many counts were recorded for this clonotype. The V and J genes are TRBV6-5 and TRBJ2-5, with 8 bases lining up with TRBD1. The V gene's germline CDR1 is MNHEY and CDR2 SVGAGI. The ends lost 5 bases at V and 3 bases at J; junction bases unmatched: 5. The CDR3 covers 14 residues. CDR3 sequence (DNA): TGTGCCAGCAGTCCCCAGGGGGCTAAAGAGACCCAGTACTTC. It encodes CASSPQGAKETQYF.

This clonotype was observed many times. The rearrangement joins TRBV9 to TRBJ2-1; possibly TRBD1 or TRBD2 for D (6 bases each). Germline loops: CDR1 SGDLS, CDR2 YYNGEE. The CDR3 is made up of 15 amino acids. Trimming left V 3 bases short and J 4 bases short, with 14 bases between. The CDR3 loop is CASSGGASAYNEQFF. The CDR3 DNA follows: TGTGCCAGCAGCGGGGGGGCTAGCGCGTACAATGAGCAGTTCTTC.

V gene TRBV6-6 combines with J gene TRBJ2-1; 8 bases are a match to TRBD2. J was trimmed by 9 bases and V by 5 bases; bases with no gene match: 6. The CDR3 length is 13 residues. Germline V gives CDR1 MNHNY, CDR2 SVGAGI (reference sequence). In DNA, the CDR3 is TGTGCCAGCAGTCGCGGGGGGCCTTCTGAGCAGTTCTTC. This gives the protein CASSRGGPSEQFF.